This T cell receptor beta chain was identified during a study of T cells after yellow fever vaccination. TCRdb recomputed calls from the 5' RACE reads with MiXCR, one row per CDR3 protein. The sample consists of almost 600,000 distinct CDR3 sequences, 13% of them appearing once. Notes on the study in general: Detected again after the booster were most primary-vaccination clones, at 95% to 97% CD4 and around 91% CD8. It was a small share of clonotypes that appeared in both CD4 and CD8 compartments.

About this clonotype: Its specificity is not known.

This specimen was PBMCs, taken on the day of the yellow fever booster vaccination. This clonotype was obtained from a man aged 25-45 years who received the YFV17D yellow fever vaccine.

The CDR3 region has the DNA TGTGCCAGCAGGACAAGGGGGTTTGAGCAGTTCTTC. Protein sequence: CASRTRGFEQFF. The V gene is TRBV27, the J gene TRBJ2-1, with D perhaps TRBD1 (6 bases). Germline V CDR1 and CDR2: MNHEY, SMNVEV (reference sequence). The length of the CDR3 is 12 residues. Trimming removed 6 bases at V and 9 bases at J, with 12 bases between.